This TCR beta chain was found in a study of T cells in Graves' hyperthyroidism and ophthalmopathy. Amplification yielded TCR beta CDR3 regions, with RNA transcripts as the source. First-round RT-PCR with HTBI primers amplified the TCR CDR3 region. TCRdb independently ran MiXCR on the multiplex PCR reads; one entry per CDR3 protein. The sample records some 350,000 distinct CDR3 sequences, approximately 25% being singletons. The CDR3 covers 18 residues. V shed 5 bases, J shed 5 bases, and the junction held 13 bases outside the gene matches. Germline values: CDR1 MNHEY, CDR2 SMNVEV (reference sequence). The J gene is TRBJ2-2, the V gene TRBV27, with 11 nucleotides matching TRBD2. Material: blood. The receptor comes from a man aged 50-59 years with Graves' hyperthyroidism. The CDR3 coding sequence is TGTGCCAGCAGTCTACTAGCGGGAGAAGGGTTGGTGACCGGGGAGCTGTTTTTT. This sequence encodes CASSLLAGEGLVTGELFF.